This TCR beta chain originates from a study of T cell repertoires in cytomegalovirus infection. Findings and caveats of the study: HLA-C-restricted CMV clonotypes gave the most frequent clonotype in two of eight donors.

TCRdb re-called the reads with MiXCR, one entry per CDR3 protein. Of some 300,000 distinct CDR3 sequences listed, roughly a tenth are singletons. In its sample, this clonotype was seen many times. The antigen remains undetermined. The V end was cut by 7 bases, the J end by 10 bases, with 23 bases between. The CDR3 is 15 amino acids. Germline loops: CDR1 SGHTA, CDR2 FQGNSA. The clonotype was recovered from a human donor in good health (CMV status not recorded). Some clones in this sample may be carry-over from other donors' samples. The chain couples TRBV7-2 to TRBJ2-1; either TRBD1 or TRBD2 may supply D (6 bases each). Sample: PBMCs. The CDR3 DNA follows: TGTGCCAGCACTCGTAACCCGTTGGGGGGCGTAGAGCAGTTCTTC. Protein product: CASTRNPLGGVEQFF. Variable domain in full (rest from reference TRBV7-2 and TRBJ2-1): GAGVSQSPSNKVTEKGKDVELRCDPISGHTALYWYRQSLGQGLEFLIYFQGNSAPDKSGLPSDRFSAERTGGSVSTLTIQRTQQEDSAVYLCASTRNPLGGVEQFFGPGTRLTVL.